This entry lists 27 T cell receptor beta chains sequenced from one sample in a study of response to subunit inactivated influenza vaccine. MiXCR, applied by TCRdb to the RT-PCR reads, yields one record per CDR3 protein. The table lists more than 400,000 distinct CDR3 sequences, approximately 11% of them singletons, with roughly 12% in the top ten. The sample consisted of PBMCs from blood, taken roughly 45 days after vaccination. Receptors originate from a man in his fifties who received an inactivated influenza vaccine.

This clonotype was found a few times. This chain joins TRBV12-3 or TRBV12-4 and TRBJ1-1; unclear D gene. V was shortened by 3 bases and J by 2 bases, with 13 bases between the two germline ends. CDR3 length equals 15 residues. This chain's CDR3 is CASSFTLRSNTEAFF. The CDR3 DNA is TGTGCCAGCAGTTTCACCCTCAGGAGTAACACTGAAGCTTTCTTT.

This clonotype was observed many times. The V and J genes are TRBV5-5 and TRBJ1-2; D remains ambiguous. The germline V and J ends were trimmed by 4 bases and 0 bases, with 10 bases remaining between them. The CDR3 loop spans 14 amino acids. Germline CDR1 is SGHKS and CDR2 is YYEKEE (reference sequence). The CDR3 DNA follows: TGTGCCAGCAGCCTACAGCGTTCTAACTATGGCTACACCTTC. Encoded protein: CASSLQRSNYGYTF.

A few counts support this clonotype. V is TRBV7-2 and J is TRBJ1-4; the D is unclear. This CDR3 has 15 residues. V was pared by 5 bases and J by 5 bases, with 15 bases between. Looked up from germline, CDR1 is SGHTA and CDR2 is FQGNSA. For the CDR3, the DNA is TGTGCCAGCAGCCCGGATCTCGGAGCCAATGAAAAACTGTTTTTT. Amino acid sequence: CASSPDLGANEKLFF.

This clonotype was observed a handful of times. The CDR3 DNA sequence: TGTGCCAGCAGTCCACTGGGTTATGAGCAGTTCTTC. Translating it yields CASSPLGYEQFF. The chain carries TRBV12-3 or TRBV12-4 and TRBJ2-1; D is undetermined. This CDR3 contains 12 residues. V was trimmed by 5 bases and J by 8 bases, leaving 10 bases between them.

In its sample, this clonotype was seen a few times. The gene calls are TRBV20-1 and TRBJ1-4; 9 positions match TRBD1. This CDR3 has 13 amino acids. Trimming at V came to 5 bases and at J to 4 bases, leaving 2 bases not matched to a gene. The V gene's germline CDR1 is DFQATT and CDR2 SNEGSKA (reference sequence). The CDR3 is CSAGQGNNEKLFF. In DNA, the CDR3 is TGCAGTGCTGGACAGGGGAATAATGAAAAACTGTTTTTT.

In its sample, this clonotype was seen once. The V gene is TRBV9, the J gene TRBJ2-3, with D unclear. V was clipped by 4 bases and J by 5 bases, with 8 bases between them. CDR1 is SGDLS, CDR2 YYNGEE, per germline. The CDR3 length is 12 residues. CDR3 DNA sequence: TGTGCCAGCAGCTCCAGTTTAGATACGCAGTATTTT. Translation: CASSSSLDTQYF.

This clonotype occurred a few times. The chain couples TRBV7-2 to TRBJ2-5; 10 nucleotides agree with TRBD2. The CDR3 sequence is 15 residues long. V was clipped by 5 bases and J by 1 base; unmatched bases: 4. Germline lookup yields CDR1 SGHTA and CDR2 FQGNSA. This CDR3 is CASSGSGGLQETQYF. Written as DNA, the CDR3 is TGTGCCAGCAGCGGTAGCGGGGGGCTCCAAGAGACCCAGTACTTC. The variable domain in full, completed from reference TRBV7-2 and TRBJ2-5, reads GAGVSQSPSNKVTEKGKDVELRCDPISGHTALYWYRQSLGQGLEFLIYFQGNSAPDKSGLPSDRFSAERTGGSVSTLTIQRTQQEDSAVYLCASSGSGGLQETQYFGPGTRLLVL.

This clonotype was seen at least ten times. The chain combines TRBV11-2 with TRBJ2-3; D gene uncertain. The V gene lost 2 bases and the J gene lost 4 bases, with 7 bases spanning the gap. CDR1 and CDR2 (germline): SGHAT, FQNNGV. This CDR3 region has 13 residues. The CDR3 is CASSLLVSDTQYF. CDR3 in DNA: TGTGCCAGCAGCTTATTAGTGTCAGATACGCAGTATTTT.

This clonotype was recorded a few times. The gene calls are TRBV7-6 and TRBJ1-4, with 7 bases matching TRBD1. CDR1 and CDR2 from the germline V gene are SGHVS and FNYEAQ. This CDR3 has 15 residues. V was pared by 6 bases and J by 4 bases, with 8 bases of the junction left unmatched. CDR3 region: CASSYTTGFNEKLFF. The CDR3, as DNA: TGTGCCAGCAGTTACACGACAGGGTTTAATGAAAAACTGTTTTTT.

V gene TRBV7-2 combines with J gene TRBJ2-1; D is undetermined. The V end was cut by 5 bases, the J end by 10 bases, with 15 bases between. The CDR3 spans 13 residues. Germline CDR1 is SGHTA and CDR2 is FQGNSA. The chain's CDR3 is CASSGRRDGEQFF. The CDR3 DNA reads TGTGCCAGCAGCGGGCGGAGAGATGGGGAGCAGTTCTTC.

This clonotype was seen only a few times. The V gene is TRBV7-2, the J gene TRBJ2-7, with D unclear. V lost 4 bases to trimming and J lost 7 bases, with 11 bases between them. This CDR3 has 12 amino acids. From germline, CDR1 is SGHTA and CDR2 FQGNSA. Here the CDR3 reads CASSSHPEEQYF. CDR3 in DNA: TGTGCCAGCAGCTCACACCCGGAAGAGCAGTACTTC.

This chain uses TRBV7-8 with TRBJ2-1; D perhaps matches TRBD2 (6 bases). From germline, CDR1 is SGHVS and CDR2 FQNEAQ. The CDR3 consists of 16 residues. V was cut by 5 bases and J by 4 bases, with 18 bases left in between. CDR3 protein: CASSQAGLPEYNEQFF. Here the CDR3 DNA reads TGTGCCAGCAGCCAAGCGGGCTTGCCCGAATACAATGAGCAGTTCTTC.

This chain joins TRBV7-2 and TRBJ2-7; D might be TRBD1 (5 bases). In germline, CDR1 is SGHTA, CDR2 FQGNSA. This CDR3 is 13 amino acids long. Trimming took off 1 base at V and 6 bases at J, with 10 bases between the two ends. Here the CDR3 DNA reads TGTGCCAGCAGCTTAGGTGGGGCGTTCGAGCAGTACTTC. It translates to CASSLGGAFEQYF.

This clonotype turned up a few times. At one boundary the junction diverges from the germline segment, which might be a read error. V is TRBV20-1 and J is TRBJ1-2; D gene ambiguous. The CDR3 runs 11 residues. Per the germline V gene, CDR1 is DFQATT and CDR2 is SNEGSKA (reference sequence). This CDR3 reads CSARDRREALF. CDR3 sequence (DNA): TGCAGTGCTAGAGATCGCCGGGAGGCCCTCTTC.

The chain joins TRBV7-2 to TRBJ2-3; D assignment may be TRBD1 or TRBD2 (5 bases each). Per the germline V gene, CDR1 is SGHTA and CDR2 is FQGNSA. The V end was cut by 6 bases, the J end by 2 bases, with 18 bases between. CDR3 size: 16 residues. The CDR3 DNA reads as TGTGCCAGCAGACCCGGGGACCGGAGTTTCACAGATACGCAGTATTTT. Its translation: CASRPGDRSFTDTQYF. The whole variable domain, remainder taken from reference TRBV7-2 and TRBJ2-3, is GAGVSQSPSNKVTEKGKDVELRCDPISGHTALYWYRQSLGQGLEFLIYFQGNSAPDKSGLPSDRFSAERTGGSVSTLTIQRTQQEDSAVYLCASRPGDRSFTDTQYFGPGTRLTVL.

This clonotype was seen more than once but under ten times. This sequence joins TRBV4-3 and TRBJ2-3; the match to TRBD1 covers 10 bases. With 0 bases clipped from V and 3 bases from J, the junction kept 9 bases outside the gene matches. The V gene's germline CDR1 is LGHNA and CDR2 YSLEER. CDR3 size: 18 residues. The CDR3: CASSQDRTGGDGTDTQYF. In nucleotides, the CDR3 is TGCGCCAGCAGCCAAGATCGGACAGGGGGAGACGGGACAGATACGCAGTATTTT.

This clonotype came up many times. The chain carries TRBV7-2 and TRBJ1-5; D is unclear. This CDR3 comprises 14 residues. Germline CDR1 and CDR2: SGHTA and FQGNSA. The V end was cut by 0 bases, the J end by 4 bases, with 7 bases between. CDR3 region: CASSLAPTNQPQHF. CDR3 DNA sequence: TGTGCCAGCAGCTTAGCCCCAACGAATCAGCCCCAGCATTTT.

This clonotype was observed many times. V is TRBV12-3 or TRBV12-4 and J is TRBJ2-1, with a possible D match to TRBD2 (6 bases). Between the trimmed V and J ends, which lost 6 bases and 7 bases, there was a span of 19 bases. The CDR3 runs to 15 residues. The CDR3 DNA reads TGTGCCAGCAGCCCCGGAGGGAACGTAAAGAATGAGCAGTTCTTC. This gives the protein CASSPGGNVKNEQFF.

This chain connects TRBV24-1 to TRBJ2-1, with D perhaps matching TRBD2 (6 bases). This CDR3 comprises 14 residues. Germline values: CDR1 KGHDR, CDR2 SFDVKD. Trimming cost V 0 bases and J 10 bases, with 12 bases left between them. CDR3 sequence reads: CATSDLRGSGEQFF. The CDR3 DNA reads TGTGCCACCAGTGATTTGCGGGGGAGCGGGGAGCAGTTCTTC.

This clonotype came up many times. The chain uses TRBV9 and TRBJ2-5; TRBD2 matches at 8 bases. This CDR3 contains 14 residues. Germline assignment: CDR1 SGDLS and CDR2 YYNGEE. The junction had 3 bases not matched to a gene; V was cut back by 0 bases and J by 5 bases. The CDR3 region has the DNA TGTGCCAGCAGCGTAGGCAGCGGGGGTGAGACCCAGTACTTC. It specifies CASSVGSGGETQYF.

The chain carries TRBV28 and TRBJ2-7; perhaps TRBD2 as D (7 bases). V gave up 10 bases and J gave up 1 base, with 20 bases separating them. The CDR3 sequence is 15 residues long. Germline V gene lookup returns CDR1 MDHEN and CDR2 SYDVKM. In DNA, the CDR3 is TGTGCCATCTCTGAGGGGGGGGCACGGTCCTACGAGCAGTACTTC. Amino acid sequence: CAISEGGARSYEQYF.

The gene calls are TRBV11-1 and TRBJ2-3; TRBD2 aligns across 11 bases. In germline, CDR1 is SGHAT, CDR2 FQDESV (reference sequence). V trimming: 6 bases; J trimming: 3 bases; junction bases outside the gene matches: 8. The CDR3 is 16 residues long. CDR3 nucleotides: TGTGCCAGCAGGATTCATAGCGGGGGGGCAACAGATACGCAGTATTTT. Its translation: CASRIHSGGATDTQYF.

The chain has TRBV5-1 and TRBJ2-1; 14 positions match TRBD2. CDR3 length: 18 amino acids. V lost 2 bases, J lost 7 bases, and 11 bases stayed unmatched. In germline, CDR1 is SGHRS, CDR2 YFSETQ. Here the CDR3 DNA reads TGCGCCAGCAGCTTTTACAGGGGGACTAGCGGGGGAATGAATGAGCAGTTCTTC. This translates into CASSFYRGTSGGMNEQFF.

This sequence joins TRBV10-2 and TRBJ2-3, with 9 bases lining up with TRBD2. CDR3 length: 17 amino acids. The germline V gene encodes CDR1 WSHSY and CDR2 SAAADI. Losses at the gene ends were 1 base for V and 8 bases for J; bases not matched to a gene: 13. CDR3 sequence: CASSELISSGGFGTQYF. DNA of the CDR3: TGCGCCAGCAGTGAGTTGATCAGTAGCGGGGGTTTCGGTACGCAGTATTTT.

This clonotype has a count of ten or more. The CDR3 spells CASSLMGENEKLFF. Here the CDR3 DNA reads TGTGCCAGCAGTTTAATGGGGGAAAATGAAAAACTGTTTTTT. The chain joins TRBV12-3 or TRBV12-4 to TRBJ1-4, with TRBD1 as a possible D gene (5 bases). This CDR3 spans 14 amino acids. Trimming shortened V by 2 bases and J by 5 bases, and 9 bases separated the two germline ends.

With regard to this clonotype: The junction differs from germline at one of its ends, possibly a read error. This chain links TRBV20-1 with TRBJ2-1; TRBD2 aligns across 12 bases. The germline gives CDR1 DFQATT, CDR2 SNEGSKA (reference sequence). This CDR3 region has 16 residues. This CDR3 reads CSSSGRAGSGGIEQFF. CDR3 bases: TGCAGTTCTAGCGGGAGGGCCGGGAGTGGTGGAATTGAGCAGTTCTTC.

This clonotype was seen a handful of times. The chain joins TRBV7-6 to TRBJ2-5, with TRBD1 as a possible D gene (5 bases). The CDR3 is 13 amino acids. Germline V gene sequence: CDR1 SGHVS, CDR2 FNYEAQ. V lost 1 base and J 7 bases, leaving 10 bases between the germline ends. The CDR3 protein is CASSLEAGRTQYF. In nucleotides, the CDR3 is TGTGCCAGCAGCTTAGAGGCAGGGCGGACCCAGTACTTC.